One and the same sample provided the 32 T cell receptor beta chains below, sequenced in a study of memory CD4+ T cells and cytomegalovirus serostatus. Single viable CD3+CD4+CD8-CD45RO+ cells were sorted as the memory CD4+ T cells. Only in-frame clones appear in the TCRdb table, and some are missing; sequencing was by immunoSEQ multiplex PCR. The data show 50,000 or so clones, about 70% seen once. The sequenced material came from memory CD4+ T cells from blood. The receptors were gathered from an adult in good health and CMV-seropositive.

The chain carries TRBV7-2 and TRBJ2-7; 10 positions agree with TRBD1. This CDR3 spans 13 amino acids. Losses at the gene ends were 10 bases for V and 5 bases for J; bases not matched to a gene: 8. Per germline, CDR1 SGHTA and CDR2 FQGNSA. CDR3 protein: CATRDRGSDEQYF. DNA of the CDR3: TGTGCCACCCGGGACAGGGGAAGCGACGAGCAGTACTTC.

This clone was counted between two and nine times. The chain links TRBV29-1 to TRBJ1-1, with 11 bases aligning to TRBD1. Trimming removed 1 base from V and 9 bases from J; junction bases left unmatched: 1. Per germline, CDR1 SQVTM and CDR2 ANQGSEA. The CDR3 is 12 residues long. In DNA, the CDR3 is TGCAGCGTTGAAGGGACAGGGGGCCAAGCTTTCTTT. It specifies CSVEGTGGQAFF. The whole variable domain, filled in from reference TRBV29-1 and TRBJ1-1, reads SAVISQKPSRDICQRGTSLTIQCQVDSQVTMMFWYRQQPGQSLTLIATANQGSEATYESGFVIDKFPISRPNLTFSTLTVSNMSPEDSSIYLCSVEGTGGQAFFGQGTRLTVV.

The chain has TRBV4-2 and TRBJ2-7; D uncertain. The CDR3 totals 15 residues. CDR1 and CDR2 from the germline V gene are LGHNA and YNFKEQ. Trimming took 6 bases from V and 3 from J, leaving 18 bases between them. Here the CDR3 reads CASRHAGDSSYEQYF. DNA of the CDR3: TGTGCCAGCAGGCACGCTGGTGACTCGAGCTACGAGCAGTACTTC.

In this sample, this clone turned up once. The J gene is TRBJ2-5, the V gene TRBV7-2; 7 bases align to TRBD2. CDR3 length equals 14 residues. Unmatched junction bases numbered 6, after V lost 4 bases and J lost 4 bases. Per the germline V gene, CDR1 is SGHTA and CDR2 is FQGNSA. The chain's CDR3 is CASSSGLDLETQYF. CDR3 nucleotide sequence: TGTGCCAGCAGCTCCGGACTAGACCTAGAGACCCAGTACTTC.

This clone appeared once. The V gene is TRBV7-2, the J gene TRBJ2-7, with unresolved D. The germline V gene encodes CDR1 SGHTA and CDR2 FQGNSA. The CDR3 has 13 amino acids. Trimming pared 2 bases from V and 2 bases from J, leaving 7 bases between. This CDR3 reads CASSLSGAYEQYF. The CDR3 DNA follows: TGTGCCAGCAGCTTATCAGGAGCCTACGAGCAGTACTTC.

This clone came up once. V usage is TRBV27 and J usage is TRBJ2-7; TRBD2 matches 12 bases. The CDR3 spans 18 residues. J gave up 5 bases and V 3 bases, and 14 bases lay outside the gene matches. The germline CDR1 and CDR2 sequences are MNHEY and SMNVEV (reference sequence). The CDR3 sequence: CASSLLGLAGGPSNEQYF. Here the CDR3 DNA reads TGTGCCAGCAGTTTGTTAGGCCTAGCGGGGGGGCCCTCGAACGAGCAGTACTTC.

The chain has TRBV29-1 and TRBJ2-6; D is possibly TRBD1 (5 bases). CDR1 SQVTM and CDR2 ANQGSEA come from the germline V gene. V was pared by 2 bases and J by 1 base, with 9 bases between. The CDR3 covers 15 residues. Here the CDR3 reads CSVEPQGSGANVLTF. The CDR3 DNA reads TGCAGCGTTGAACCGCAGGGATCTGGGGCCAACGTCCTGACTTTC. Drawing the rest from reference TRBV29-1 and TRBJ2-6, the complete variable domain is SAVISQKPSRDICQRGTSLTIQCQVDSQVTMMFWYRQQPGQSLTLIATANQGSEATYESGFVIDKFPISRPNLTFSTLTVSNMSPEDSSIYLCSVEPQGSGANVLTFGAGSRLTVL.

The chain links TRBV18 to TRBJ2-1; TRBD1 matches 9 bases. This CDR3 contains 16 residues. CDR1 is KGHSH and CDR2 is LQKENI in the germline V gene. Germline trimming cut 3 bases from V and 5 bases from J; bases unmatched to any gene: 8. CDR3 amino acids: CASSPDRGQGHNEQFF. In DNA, the CDR3 is TGTGCCAGCTCACCGGACAGGGGTCAGGGGCACAATGAGCAGTTCTTC.

This chain connects TRBV10-3 to TRBJ2-5, with D possibly being TRBD1 (6 bases). Germline CDR1 reads ENHRY; CDR2 reads SYGVKD. The CDR3 contains 13 residues. The germline V and J ends were trimmed by 10 bases and 1 base, with 13 bases remaining between them. The CDR3 region is CASRPDSQETQYF. The CDR3 region has the DNA TGTGCCAGCCGACCGGACAGCCAAGAGACCCAGTACTTC.

V usage is TRBV7-9 and J usage is TRBJ1-2; perhaps TRBD1 as D (5 bases). The CDR3 covers 14 residues. The germline V and J ends were trimmed by 3 bases and 2 bases, with 10 bases remaining between them. The V gene's germline CDR1 is SEHNR and CDR2 FQNEAQ (reference sequence). This CDR3 reads CASSFAGANYGYTF. The CDR3 bases are TGTGCCAGCAGCTTTGCTGGGGCCAACTATGGCTACACCTTC.

Only a few counts were recorded for this clone. This sequence joins TRBV7-8 and TRBJ2-7; tentatively, D is TRBD2 (5 bases). The length of the CDR3 is 13 residues. Germline V gene sequence: CDR1 SGHVS, CDR2 FQNEAQ. The germline V and J ends were trimmed by 6 bases and 0 bases, with 9 bases remaining between them. The CDR3 nucleotides are TGTGCCAGCAGTAAACTAGTCTCCTACGAGCAGTACTTC. Amino acid sequence: CASSKLVSYEQYF.

The chain carries TRBV20-1 and TRBJ2-7; D is uncertain. Germline lookup yields CDR1 DFQATT and CDR2 SNEGSKA (reference sequence). The CDR3 loop spans 11 amino acids. V was cut by 6 bases and J by 4 bases, with 10 bases left in between. The CDR3 region is CSATFQYEQYF. CDR3 nucleotide sequence: TGCAGTGCAACCTTCCAATACGAGCAGTACTTC.

CDR3 sequence reads: CASKTSRGANVLTF. CDR3 DNA: TGTGCCAGCAAAACAAGTCGTGGGGCCAACGTCCTGACTTTC. This chain uses TRBV6-5 with TRBJ2-6, with no clear D. The CDR3 is made up of 14 amino acids. V was clipped by 7 bases and J by 3 bases, with 10 bases between them. Germline values: CDR1 MNHEY, CDR2 SVGAGI.

V gene TRBV5-1 combines with J gene TRBJ1-4, with D perhaps TRBD1 (6 bases). There are 14 residues in the CDR3. V lost 2 bases and J 6 bases, leaving 11 bases between the germline ends. The V gene's germline CDR1 is SGHRS and CDR2 YFSETQ. CDR3 residues: CASSFDRTDEKLFF. The CDR3 region has the DNA TGCGCCAGCAGCTTCGACAGGACGGATGAAAAACTGTTTTTT.

J is TRBJ1-5 and V is TRBV5-1; D is undetermined. The length of the CDR3 is 15 residues. V gave up 4 bases and J gave up 1 base, with 12 bases separating them. Germline CDR1 SGHRS, CDR2 YFSETQ. CDR3 loop: CASSPFPDSNQPQHF. The CDR3 DNA follows: TGCGCCAGCAGCCCGTTCCCGGACAGCAATCAGCCCCAGCATTTT.

This clone has only one observation. CDR3 amino acids: CASSLYGGLGEQYF. CDR3 in DNA: TGTGCCAGCAGCTTATACGGGGGGCTTGGCGAGCAGTACTTC. The chain employs TRBV7-8 and TRBJ2-7, with D tentatively TRBD2 (7 bases). Germline V gene lookup returns CDR1 SGHVS and CDR2 FQNEAQ. This CDR3 comprises 14 residues. Between the trimmed V and J ends, which lost 2 bases and 6 bases, there was a span of 14 bases.

This clone was seen more than once but under ten times. This sequence joins TRBV5-6 and TRBJ2-3; 11 bases match TRBD2. J lost 2 bases, V lost 0 bases, and 8 bases had no gene match. This CDR3 region has 18 residues. Germline V CDR1 and CDR2: SGHDT, YYEEEE. CDR3 sequence: CASSLADVAGGHTDTQYF. CDR3 bases: TGTGCCAGCAGCTTGGCGGATGTAGCGGGGGGGCACACAGATACGCAGTATTTT.

This chain uses TRBV7-2 with TRBJ1-2; 7 nucleotides agree with TRBD1. V was clipped by 5 bases and J by 4 bases; unmatched bases: 7. Germline V lookup: CDR1 SGHTA, CDR2 FQGNSA. This CDR3 comprises 14 residues. CDR3 residues: CASSTRQGTYGYTF. In DNA, the CDR3 is TGTGCCAGCAGCACTCGACAGGGTACCTATGGCTACACCTTC.

This clone was seen a handful of times. The CDR3, as DNA: TGTGCCAGCAGCCAAGATCCGGGGACTAATGAAAAACTGTTTTTT. It codes for CASSQDPGTNEKLFF. V and J are TRBV4-2 and TRBJ1-4; D gene unclear. The CDR3 covers 15 residues. The ends were cut back, 0 bases at V and 2 bases at J, with 7 bases in the middle. Germline V gene data show CDR1 as LGHNA and CDR2 as YNFKEQ.

The table lists this clone with a count of one. The chain uses TRBV18 and TRBJ2-1, with 11 bases lining up with TRBD1. CDR1 is KGHSH and CDR2 is LQKENI in the germline V gene. J lost 4 bases, V lost 5 bases, and 10 bases had no gene match. The length of the CDR3 is 17 residues. The CDR3 DNA sequence: TGTGCCAGCTCATACTCTACCGGGACAGGGGGTTACAATGAGCAGTTCTTC. Its protein is CASSYSTGTGGYNEQFF.

By share, this clone counts as medium-sized (0.01 to 0.1%). V usage is TRBV2 and J usage is TRBJ2-1, with 12 bases aligning to TRBD2. V was pared by 4 bases and J by 10 bases, with 5 bases of the junction left unmatched. Germline CDR1 SNHLY, CDR2 FYNNEI. The length of the CDR3 is 14 residues. CDR3 protein: CASSAALAGGEQFF. The CDR3 region has the DNA TGTGCCAGCAGTGCAGCACTAGCGGGGGGAGAGCAGTTCTTC. Drawing the rest from reference TRBV2 and TRBJ2-1, the complete variable domain is EPEVTQTPSHQVTQMGQEVILRCVPISNHLYFYWYRQILGQKVEFLVSFYNNEISEKSEIFDDQFSVERPDGSNFTLKIRSTKLEDSAMYFCASSAALAGGEQFFGPGTRLTVL.

This rearrangement joins TRBV19 to TRBJ2-5, with TRBD1 matching 7 bases. This CDR3 contains 15 residues. Germline values: CDR1 LNHDA, CDR2 SQIVND (reference sequence). The ends lost 7 bases at V and 3 bases at J; junction bases unmatched: 11. The CDR3 here is CASTPPGGRKETQYF. The CDR3, as DNA: TGTGCCAGTACCCCCCCAGGGGGACGAAAAGAGACCCAGTACTTC.

In DNA form, the CDR3 reads TGTGCCAGCAGGGACCAGCGGGGCCCAGATACGCAGTATTTT. It encodes CASRDQRGPDTQYF. The chain couples TRBV2 to TRBJ2-3; 7 nucleotides line up with TRBD2. The CDR3 spans 14 residues. The V segment lost 6 bases and the J segment 4 bases; nucleotides outside the gene matches: 7. Germline loops: CDR1 SNHLY, CDR2 FYNNEI.

For the CDR3, the DNA is TGCGCCAGCAGCTTCTTACACAGGGGATCAGCTAACTATGGCTACACCTTC. Residues: CASSFLHRGSANYGYTF. The chain is built from TRBV5-1 and TRBJ1-2; 7 nucleotides align to TRBD1. Trimming at V came to 2 bases and at J to 0 bases, leaving 10 bases not matched to a gene. The germline V gene has CDR1 SGHRS and CDR2 YFSETQ. The CDR3 spans 17 residues. Full variable domain (remainder filled in from reference TRBV5-1 and TRBJ1-2): KAGVTQTPRYLIKTRGQQVTLSCSPISGHRSVSWYQQTPGQGLQFLFEYFSETQRNKGNFPGRFSGRQFSNSRSEMNVSTLELGDSALYLCASSFLHRGSANYGYTFGSGTRLTVV.

Details on this clone: The junction shows a germline mismatch at one end, possibly a read error. The rearrangement joins TRBV7-7 to TRBJ2-2; perhaps TRBD1 as D (5 bases). The germline V gene encodes CDR1 SSHAT and CDR2 FNYEAQ (reference sequence). The CDR3 loop spans 14 amino acids. In nucleotides, the CDR3 is TGTGCTAGCAGCTCAGGACAAAACACCGGGGAGCTGTTTTTT. Translation gives CASSSGQNTGELFF.

This clone appeared a few times. This chain links TRBV7-3 with TRBJ1-1; unclear D gene. This CDR3 is built from 14 residues. Germline V gene sequence: CDR1 SGHTA, CDR2 FQGTGA. Trimming shortened V by 0 bases and J by 3 bases, and 8 bases separated the two germline ends. The CDR3 loop reads CASSLTPGDTEAFF. The CDR3, as DNA: TGTGCCAGCAGCTTAACACCTGGGGACACTGAAGCTTTCTTT.

The chain combines TRBV2 with TRBJ1-1; a possible D gene is TRBD1 (5 bases). CDR1 and CDR2 (germline): SNHLY, FYNNEI. The CDR3 has 15 amino acids. Trimming took 0 bases from V and 1 from J, leaving 9 bases between them. In DNA form, the CDR3 reads TGTGCCAGCAGTGAAGCCGGGGCAGAGAACACTGAAGCTTTCTTT. Its protein product is CASSEAGAENTEAFF.

This chain's CDR3 is CASSFTYEQYF. In DNA, the CDR3 is TGTGCCAGCAGCTTTACCTACGAGCAGTACTTC. This chain uses TRBV7-2 with TRBJ2-7; D is uncertain. The germline gives CDR1 SGHTA, CDR2 FQGNSA. This CDR3 contains 11 residues. Deletions cut 3 bases from V and 2 bases from J, with 2 bases between.

The chain carries TRBV5-8 and TRBJ2-5; TRBD1 might be the D (6 bases). This CDR3 has 18 amino acids. Germline assignment: CDR1 SGHTS and CDR2 YDEGEE. V dropped 4 bases and J dropped 0 bases, with 22 bases sitting between them. The DNA for the CDR3 is TGTGCCAGCAGCCCGGCTGACACGTTGGGGGCGTACCAAGAGACCCAGTACTTC. As protein: CASSPADTLGAYQETQYF.

The chain links TRBV12-1 to TRBJ2-3; the tabulated D call, TRBD2, remains unverified against the DNA. TRBV12-1 is annotated as a pseudogene. The CDR3 spans 15 residues. The CDR3 region has the DNA TGTGCCAGCAGCTTTGAGTCTAGCGGGTTGGATACGCAGTATTTT. Protein sequence: CASSFESSGLDTQYF.

The chain joins TRBV19 to TRBJ2-6; D is unclear. This CDR3 region has 15 residues. CDR1 LNHDA and CDR2 SQIVND come from the germline V gene (reference sequence). The ends were cut back, 2 bases at V and 4 bases at J, with 9 bases in the middle. The CDR3 reads CASSISEVGANVLTF. The DNA for the CDR3 is TGTGCCAGTAGTATATCCGAAGTCGGGGCCAACGTCCTGACTTTC.

V gene TRBV28 combines with J gene TRBJ2-1; D possibly matches TRBD1 or TRBD2 (7 bases each). This CDR3 comprises 17 residues. CDR1 and CDR2 from the germline V gene are MDHEN and SYDVKM. V was trimmed by 3 bases and J by 9 bases, leaving 24 bases between them. This CDR3 reads CASSLGPGADREGEQFF. CDR3 nucleotide sequence: TGTGCCAGCAGTTTGGGCCCGGGAGCCGACAGGGAGGGTGAGCAGTTCTTC. Filled out from reference TRBV28 and TRBJ2-1, the complete variable domain reads DVKVTQSSRYLVKRTGEKVFLECVQDMDHENMFWYRQDPGLGLRLIYFSYDVKMKEKGDIPEGYSVSREKKERFSLILESASTNQTSMYLCASSLGPGADREGEQFFGPGTRLTVL.